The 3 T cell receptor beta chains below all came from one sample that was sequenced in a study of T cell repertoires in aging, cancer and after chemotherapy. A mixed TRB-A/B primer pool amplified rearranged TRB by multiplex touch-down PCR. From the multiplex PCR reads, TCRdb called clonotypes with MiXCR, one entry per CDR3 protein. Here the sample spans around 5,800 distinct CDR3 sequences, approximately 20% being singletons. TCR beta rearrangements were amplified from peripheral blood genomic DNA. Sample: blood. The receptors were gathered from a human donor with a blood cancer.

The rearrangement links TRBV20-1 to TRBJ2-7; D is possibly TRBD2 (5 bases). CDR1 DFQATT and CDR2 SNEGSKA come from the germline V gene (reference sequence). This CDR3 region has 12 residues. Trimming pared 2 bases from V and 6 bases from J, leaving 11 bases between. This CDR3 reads CSARRRLSEQYF. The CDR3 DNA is TGCAGTGCTAGACGCCGACTAAGCGAGCAGTACTTC.

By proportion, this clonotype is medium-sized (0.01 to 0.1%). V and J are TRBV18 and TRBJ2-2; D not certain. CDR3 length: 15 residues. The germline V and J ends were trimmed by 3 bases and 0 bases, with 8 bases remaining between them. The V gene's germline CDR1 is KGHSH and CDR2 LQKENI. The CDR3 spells CASSPGRTNTGELFF. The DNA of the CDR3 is TGTGCCAGCTCACCCGGGCGGACGAACACCGGGGAGCTGTTTTTT. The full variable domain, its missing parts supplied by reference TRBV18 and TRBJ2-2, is NAGVMQNPRHLVRRRGQEARLRCSPMKGHSHVYWYRQLPEEGLKFMVYLQKENIIDESGMPKERFSAEFPKEGPSILRIQQVVRGDSAAYFCASSPGRTNTGELFFGEGSRLTVL.

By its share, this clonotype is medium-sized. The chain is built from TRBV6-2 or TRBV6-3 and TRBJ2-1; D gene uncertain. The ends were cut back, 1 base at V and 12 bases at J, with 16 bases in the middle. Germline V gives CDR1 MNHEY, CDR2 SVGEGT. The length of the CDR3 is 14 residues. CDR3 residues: CASSYLTATARQFF. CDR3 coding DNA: TGTGCCAGCAGTTACTTGACGGCCACGGCTCGGCAGTTCTTC.